This T cell receptor (beta chain) was observed in a study of cytomegalovirus exposure and HLA in healthy donors. Background on the study: Unique TCR beta sequences numbering 117 million came from around 180 million T cells in an earlier analysis.

Both 60 Vbeta primers and 13 Jbeta primers went into the PCR. Here immunoSEQ multiplex PCR was the method, and the copy in TCRdb shows in-frame clones only, minus some. The sample shows fewer than 200,000 clones, 80% to 85% of them seen only once. The CDR3 runs 16 residues. Per germline, CDR1 SNHLY and CDR2 FYNNEI. Trimming took 4 bases from V and 1 from J, leaving 15 bases between them. Study-wide results and limits: The dataset shows that most TCR sequences were rare, while some public TCRs occurred in many donors. In vitro confirmation showed three CMV-associated chains to be CMV antigen specific. A list of 150 to 200 TCR beta chains associated with cytomegalovirus was given.

This clone was recorded only once. The antigen is undetermined. Sequenced material: PBMCs. The receptor was isolated from a young man in good health and CMV-seronegative. The chain carries TRBV2 and TRBJ2-3; D is perhaps TRBD2 (6 bases). The CDR3 region is CASSVYGGYGTDTQYF. Written as DNA, the CDR3 is TGTGCCAGCAGTGTATATGGGGGGTACGGCACAGATACGCAGTATTTT.